Presented here are 8 T cell receptor beta chains from one specimen sequenced in a study of technical replicates of blood from a handful of donors. The assay was immunoSEQ multiplex PCR, and TCRdb's table has in-frame clones only and misses some. The sample holds tens of thousands of clones, approximately 88% seen once. The sample comprised PBMCs. Receptors were obtained from a human donor in good health. Some clones in this sample may be carry-over from other donors' samples.

V usage is TRBV5-1 and J usage is TRBJ2-7; possibly TRBD2 for D (6 bases). This CDR3 region has 15 residues. The ends were cut back, 1 base at V and 6 bases at J, with 17 bases in the middle. Germline-derived CDR1 and CDR2 are SGHRS and YFSETQ. The CDR3 DNA follows: TGCGCCAGCAGCTTGTCCCGGGACTGGACCTTCGAGCAGTACTTC. Translating gives CASSLSRDWTFEQYF.

The rearrangement links TRBV10-3 to TRBJ2-7; no reliable D call. The CDR3 consists of 14 residues. CDR1 and CDR2 (germline): ENHRY, SYGVKD. V dropped 2 bases and J dropped 3 bases, with 11 bases sitting between them. As DNA, the CDR3 is TGTGCCATCAGTGAGCTCAGTGGCAGCTACGAGCAGTACTTC. Its translation is CAISELSGSYEQYF.

This clone turned up a few times. V gene TRBV25-1 combines with J gene TRBJ1-2; 12 bases map to TRBD1. Germline CDR1 reads MGHDK; CDR2 reads SYGVNS. The V gene end was trimmed by 7 bases and the J gene end by 5 bases; junction bases not matched to a gene: 14. The CDR3 totals 17 residues. The CDR3 is CASTDGGQGARSYGYTF. The CDR3 DNA is TGTGCCAGCACCGATGGGGGACAGGGGGCTCGTTCTTATGGCTACACCTTC.

This chain uses TRBV7-6 with TRBJ1-2, with TRBD1 matching over 9 bases. CDR3 length: 14 amino acids. CDR1 is SGHVS and CDR2 is FNYEAQ in the germline V gene. Trimming removed 5 bases from V and 3 bases from J; junction bases left unmatched: 4. CDR3 sequence: CASSKDRGDYGYTF. The CDR3, as DNA: TGTGCCAGCAGCAAGGACAGGGGAGACTATGGCTACACCTTC.

This clone showed up just once. The V and J genes are TRBV11-3 and TRBJ2-3, with TRBD1 as a possible D gene (7 bases). From germline, CDR1 is SGHNT and CDR2 YENEEA. The germline V and J ends were trimmed by 5 bases and 1 base, with 13 bases remaining between them. The CDR3 sequence is 15 residues long. The CDR3 DNA reads as TGTGCCAGCAGCCCCAGGGGGGCCGGCACAGATACGCAGTATTTT. As protein: CASSPRGAGTDTQYF.

J is TRBJ1-2 and V is TRBV19; D gene unclear. V was clipped by 0 bases and J by 8 bases, with 13 bases between them. The CDR3 is made up of 14 amino acids. Per the germline V gene, CDR1 is LNHDA and CDR2 is SQIVND (reference sequence). The CDR3 sequence: CASSIDSFVGGYTF. DNA of the CDR3: TGTGCCAGTAGTATAGATAGTTTTGTGGGCGGCTACACCTTC.

The V gene is TRBV9, the J gene TRBJ2-3; 11 nucleotides line up with TRBD2. With 4 bases clipped from V and 4 bases from J, the junction kept 14 bases outside the gene matches. The CDR3 contains 18 residues. The germline gives CDR1 SGDLS, CDR2 YYNGEE. The CDR3 coding sequence is TGTGCCAGCAGCCCACGAGACTCCCTAGCGGGAGGTTCAGATACGCAGTATTTT. Amino acids: CASSPRDSLAGGSDTQYF.

J is TRBJ1-2 and V is TRBV9; 10 nucleotides align to TRBD1. The V and J ends lost 0 bases and 6 bases, in that order; junction bases with no gene match: 8. The CDR3 totals 16 residues. CDR1 SGDLS and CDR2 YYNGEE come from the germline V gene. CDR3: CASSVDPSGTGDGYTF. The CDR3 DNA follows: TGTGCCAGCAGCGTAGATCCTTCCGGGACAGGGGATGGCTACACCTTC.